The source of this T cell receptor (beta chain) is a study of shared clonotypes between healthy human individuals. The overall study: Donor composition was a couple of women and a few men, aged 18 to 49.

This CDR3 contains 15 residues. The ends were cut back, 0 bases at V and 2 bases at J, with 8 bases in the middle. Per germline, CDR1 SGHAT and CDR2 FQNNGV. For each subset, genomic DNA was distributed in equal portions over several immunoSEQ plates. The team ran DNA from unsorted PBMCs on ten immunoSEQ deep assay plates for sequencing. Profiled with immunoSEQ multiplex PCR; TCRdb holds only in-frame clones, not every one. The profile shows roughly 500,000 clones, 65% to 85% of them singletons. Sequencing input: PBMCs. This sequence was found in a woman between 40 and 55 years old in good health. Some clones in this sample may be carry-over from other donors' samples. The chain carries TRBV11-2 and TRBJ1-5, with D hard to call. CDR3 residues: CASSLEPGGNQPQHF. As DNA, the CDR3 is TGTGCCAGCAGCTTAGAGCCCGGGGGCAATCAGCCCCAGCATTTT.